The 32 T cell receptor beta chains below come from one sample, sequenced in a study of T cells in women clearing cervical HPV infection. Sequencing used immunoSEQ multiplex PCR; TCRdb keeps in-frame clones, though not all of them. The record lists more than 20,000 clones, of which the ten most abundant hold about 24%. The sequenced sample was blood buffy coat. These TCRs come from a woman aged 18-70 years with a cervical HPV16 infection that either progressed to CIN3+ or cleared (not recorded which).

Regarding this clone: The read is 3 residues too short to cover the CDR3 end, so that end is filled in from the germline J gene. The chain combines TRBV19 with TRBJ2-7; possibly TRBD1 for D (5 bases). In germline, CDR1 is LNHDA, CDR2 SQIVND (reference sequence). V was cut by 6 bases and J by 0 bases, with 18 bases left in between. The CDR3 runs 16 residues. The covered CDR3 bases are TGTGCCAGTAGCCAACCAGACAGATACTTCTCCTACGAG. It translates to CASSQPDRYFSYE. The CDR3 reads in full as CASSQPDRYFSYEQYF.

Concerning this clone itself: Coverage ceases 3 residues before the CDR3 finishes, and the germline J gene fills in the end. The chain couples TRBV5-1 to TRBJ2-7, with D possibly being TRBD2 (6 bases). V was pared by 0 bases and J by 5 bases, with 12 bases between. The CDR3 is made up of 14 amino acids. Germline lookup yields CDR1 SGHRS and CDR2 YFSETQ. The sequenced part of the CDR3 DNA is TGCGCCAGCAGCTTGGTAGGGACGGGGGACGAG. It is translated as CASSLVGTGDE. The CDR3 reads in full as CASSLVGTGDEQYF.

About this clone: The read finishes 3 residues shy of the CDR3 end, and the germline J gene is used to complete it. V usage is TRBV20-1 and J usage is TRBJ2-1, with 11 bases matching TRBD2. V shed 6 bases, J shed 5 bases, and the junction held 3 bases outside the gene matches. Looked up from germline, CDR1 is DFQATT and CDR2 is SNEGSKA (reference sequence). The CDR3 consists of 13 residues. The sequenced CDR3 bases are TGCAGTGCGATAGCGGGAGGGAACAATGAG. Translated: CSAIAGGNNE. The whole CDR3 protein reads CSAIAGGNNEQFF.

To note about this clone: The CDR3 is cut off 3 residues early in the read; its end comes from the germline J gene. The chain is built from TRBV18 and TRBJ1-4; a weak D match, TRBD1 (6 bases). The germline gives CDR1 KGHSH, CDR2 LQKENI. This CDR3 contains 15 residues. V was trimmed by 6 bases and J by 6 bases, leaving 17 bases between them. The CDR3 sequence: CASSREQGYDEKLFF. Partial CDR3 DNA: TGTGCCAGCTCCCGAGAACAGGGTTACGATGAAAAA.

In regard to this clone: From the germline J gene comes the end of the CDR3, since the read stops 3 residues before it. The chain couples TRBV7-2 to TRBJ1-2; D call uncertain. The CDR3 is made up of 15 amino acids. Germline V lookup: CDR1 SGHTA, CDR2 FQGNSA. The DNA read from the CDR3 is TGTGCCAGCAGCTTAGGAGTGGGTAACGACAATGAC. The encoded protein is CASSLGVGNDND. The complete CDR3 protein is CASSLGVGNDNDYTF.

As concerns this clone: The read falls 3 residues short of the CDR3 end, and the missing part is taken from the germline J gene. V is TRBV5-5 and J is TRBJ1-2; D possibly corresponds to TRBD1 (6 bases). The CDR3 is made up of 14 amino acids. Germline CDR1 reads SGHKS; CDR2 reads YYEKEE (reference sequence). V lost 6 bases to trimming and J lost 3 bases, with 15 bases between them. The CDR3 loop is CASIGGAEYYGYTF. The CDR3 bases that were read are TGTGCCAGCATTGGGGGCGCCGAGTACTATGGC.

The covered CDR3 bases are TGTGCCAGCAGCTCGAGGGAGACC. Translating gives CASSSRET. The entire CDR3 reads CASSSRETQYF. The chain combines TRBV7-9 with TRBJ2-5; no clear D gene. With the read ending 3 residues before the CDR3 end, the germline J gene is used to fill in that end. The germline gives CDR1 SEHNR, CDR2 FQNEAQ (reference sequence). Between the trimmed V and J ends, which lost 4 bases and 5 bases, there was a span of 5 bases. The CDR3 spans 11 residues.

In the case of this clone: The CDR3 end is not reached by the read, which stops 3 residues before it; the germline J gene fills it in. The chain has TRBV7-2 and TRBJ2-2, with 7 bases aligning to TRBD1. The germline gives CDR1 SGHTA, CDR2 FQGNSA. Germline trimming cut 5 bases from V and 1 base from J; bases unmatched to any gene: 1. This CDR3 contains 14 residues. This CDR3 reads CASSRTGNTGELFF. Incomplete CDR3 DNA: TGTGCCAGCAGCCGGACAGGGAACACCGGGGAG.

Remarks on this clone: The read ends 3 residues early relative to the CDR3; the germline J gene fills the gap. This chain connects TRBV19 to TRBJ1-4; D ambiguous. This CDR3 is built from 14 residues. Germline V lookup: CDR1 LNHDA, CDR2 SQIVND (reference sequence). V gave up 7 bases and J gave up 8 bases, with 17 bases separating them. The CDR3: CASTQHNFEEKLFF. CDR3 DNA, as far as it was read: TGTGCCAGTACCCAACATAATTTTGAAGAAAAA.

Regarding this clone: The junction departs from the called germline gene at one end, perhaps through a read error. The read is 3 residues too short to cover the CDR3 end, so that end is filled in from the germline J gene. The chain is built from TRBV7-7 and TRBJ2-7; D possibly corresponds to TRBD2 (5 bases). The CDR3 is 18 residues long. Germline CDR1 and CDR2: SSHAT and FNYEAQ (reference sequence). The sequenced CDR3 bases are TGTGCTAGCAGCTTAGTTAGCCGGGGAGAGGGTACTTCCTACGAG. This codes for CASSLVSRGEGTSYE. The CDR3, in full, reads CASSLVSRGEGTSYEQYF.

Notes on this clone: The read ends 3 residues before the CDR3 terminus; that terminus is restored from the germline J gene. This rearrangement joins TRBV7-3 to TRBJ2-3; 11 positions agree with TRBD2. V trimming: 7 bases; J trimming: 2 bases; junction bases outside the gene matches: 8. CDR1 SGHTA and CDR2 FQGTGA come from the germline V gene. The CDR3 extends over 16 amino acids. CDR3 DNA (partial): TGTGCCAGCACCCGCGGGACTAGCGGATCCACAGATACG. Its protein is CASTRGTSGSTDT. The whole CDR3 region reads CASTRGTSGSTDTQYF.

To note about this clone: The read is 3 residues too short to cover the CDR3 end, so that end is filled in from the germline J gene. The rearrangement uses TRBV18 and TRBJ1-5; no definite D call. The CDR3 contains 12 residues. CDR1 and CDR2 from the germline V gene are KGHSH and LQKENI. V lost 6 bases and J lost 7, with 10 bases in between. CDR3 bases read: TGTGCCAGCTCTCGCGGTCGGCAGCCC. Translated: CASSRGRQP. The whole CDR3 region reads CASSRGRQPQHF.

On this clone itself: Read coverage stops 3 residues before the CDR3 terminus; the germline J gene supplies the remainder. This chain links TRBV19 with TRBJ2-5, with TRBD2 as a possible D gene (5 bases). The CDR3 runs to 14 residues. Per the germline V gene, CDR1 is LNHDA and CDR2 is SQIVND (reference sequence). V lost 2 bases to trimming and J lost 5 bases, with 12 bases between them. The CDR3 loop is CASSIQEGQETQYF. Incomplete CDR3 DNA: TGTGCCAGTAGTATACAAGAGGGCCAGGAGACC.

Notes on this clone: The read stops 3 residues short of the end of the CDR3; the missing end is completed from the germline J gene. The chain couples TRBV13 to TRBJ2-2; 10 bases fit TRBD1. CDR3 size: 15 residues. Germline-derived CDR1 and CDR2 are PRHDT and FYEKMQ (reference sequence). V was clipped by 5 bases and J by 7 bases; unmatched bases: 7. The CDR3: CASSIDRGQGGELFF. The sequenced CDR3 bases are TGTGCCAGCAGCATCGACAGGGGGCAAGGCGGGGAG.

Notes on this clone: With the read ending 3 residues before the CDR3 end, the germline J gene is used to fill in that end. The chain uses TRBV12-3 or TRBV12-4 and TRBJ2-1; 9 nucleotides agree with TRBD2. The CDR3 extends over 15 amino acids. With 6 bases clipped from V and 6 bases from J, the junction kept 9 bases outside the gene matches. CDR3 sequence: CASSSTAGGINEQFF. The CDR3 bases that were read are TGTGCCAGCAGCTCAACAGCGGGAGGAATCAATGAG.

As concerns this clone: The sequence runs out 3 residues before the end of the CDR3; the remainder is reconstructed from the germline J gene. The rearrangement joins TRBV24-1 to TRBJ2-1, with TRBD1 matching over 7 bases. Germline trimming cut 3 bases from V and 5 bases from J; bases unmatched to any gene: 12. CDR1 is KGHDR, CDR2 SFDVKD, per germline. The CDR3 runs 17 residues. CDR3: CATSDATGFRGHNEQFF. Partial CDR3 DNA: TGTGCCACCAGTGATGCTACAGGGTTTAGGGGGCACAATGAG.

About this clone itself: The read ends 3 residues early relative to the CDR3; the germline J gene fills the gap. The rearrangement joins TRBV5-5 to TRBJ2-7; D is unclear. The ends were cut back, 0 bases at V and 2 bases at J, with 12 bases in the middle. CDR3 length: 15 amino acids. The germline CDR1 and CDR2 sequences are SGHKS and YYEKEE (reference sequence). The part of the CDR3 DNA that was read is TGTGCCAGCAGCTTGGCGAGCCTCTCTACCTACGAG. It is translated as CASSLASLSTYE. The full CDR3 is CASSLASLSTYEQYF.

In the case of this clone: With the read ending 3 residues before the CDR3 end, the germline J gene is used to fill in that end. The V call is TRBV7-9, the J call TRBJ1-2; perhaps TRBD1 as D (6 bases). In germline, CDR1 is SEHNR, CDR2 FQNEAQ (reference sequence). This CDR3 is built from 11 residues. CDR3 sequence reads: CASRWDTVYTF. The CDR3 DNA, read in part, is TGTGCCAGCAGATGGGACACCGTC.

As concerns this clone: The CDR3 end is not reached by the read, which stops 3 residues before it; the germline J gene fills it in. The chain employs TRBV14 and TRBJ2-7, with D possibly being TRBD2 (6 bases). V was pared by 5 bases and J by 4 bases, with 18 bases between. CDR3 length equals 15 residues. Germline CDR1 and CDR2: SGHDN and FVKESK. The CDR3 DNA, read in part, is TGTGCCAGCAGCTCTACGGACCCGGGGAGGTACGAG. It encodes CASSSTDPGRYE. The entire CDR3 sequence reads CASSSTDPGRYEQYF.

This CDR3 is CASSLGLAGDTQYF. Partial CDR3 DNA: TGTGCCAGCAGCCTTGGACTAGCGGGAGATACG. This sequence joins TRBV7-9 and TRBJ2-3; 11 bases align to TRBD2. The read halts 3 residues ahead of the CDR3 end, with the missing end drawn from the germline J gene. The ends lost 5 bases at V and 5 bases at J; junction bases unmatched: 3. CDR3 length equals 14 residues. CDR1 SEHNR and CDR2 FQNEAQ come from the germline V gene (reference sequence).

As to this clone: The germline gene is not matched at one end of the junction; a read error may be the cause. The read halts 3 residues ahead of the CDR3 end, with the missing end drawn from the germline J gene. The chain is built from TRBV7-7 and TRBJ2-7; 9 nucleotides agree with TRBD1. Germline loops: CDR1 SSHAT, CDR2 FNYEAQ (reference sequence). The CDR3 extends over 17 amino acids. CDR3: CASSLEAGTGLVYEQYF. The sequenced CDR3 bases are TGTGCTAGCAGCTTAGAGGCCGGGACAGGGCTAGTCTACGAG. Together with reference TRBV7-7 and TRBJ2-7, the CDR3 gives the full variable domain: GAGVSQSPRYKVTKRGQDVTLRCDPISSHATLYWYQQALGQGPEFLTYFNYEAQPDKSGLPSDRFSAERPEGSISTLTIQRTEQRDSAMYRCASSLEAGTGLVYEQYFGPGTRLTVT.

Notes on this clone: The CDR3 goes on 3 residues after the read ends, and that part is filled in from the germline J gene. The V and J genes are TRBV30 and TRBJ2-5, with 10 bases identical to TRBD2. CDR1 GTSNPN and CDR2 SVGIG come from the germline V gene (reference sequence). J was trimmed by 1 base and V by 5 bases; bases with no gene match: 4. The CDR3 has 14 amino acids. CDR3 DNA (partial): TGTGCCTGGGCTACTAGCGGGGTCCAAGAGACC. Translated: CAWATSGVQET. The entire CDR3 reads CAWATSGVQETQYF.

Turning to this clone: The CDR3 goes on 3 residues after the read ends, and that part is filled in from the germline J gene. The gene calls are TRBV20-1 and TRBJ2-4; TRBD1 or TRBD2 may be the D gene (5 bases each). The CDR3 is 11 residues long. Germline V CDR1 and CDR2: DFQATT, SNEGSKA (reference sequence). CDR3 protein: CSALTRETQYF. The part of the CDR3 DNA that was read is TGCAGTGCACTTACCAGGGAGACT.

To note about this clone: The CDR3 end falls 3 residues outside the read, so it is completed with the germline J gene. The V gene is TRBV24-1, the J gene TRBJ2-1; 7 nucleotides align to TRBD1. CDR3 length: 13 residues. Germline CDR1 is KGHDR and CDR2 is SFDVKD. Germline trimming cut 5 bases from V and 5 bases from J; bases unmatched to any gene: 2. CDR3 DNA, as far as it was read: TGTGCCACCAGTGGGGACAGCGACAATGAG. It encodes CATSGDSDNE. The whole CDR3 sequence is CATSGDSDNEQFF.

With respect to this clone: The read halts 3 residues ahead of the CDR3 end, with the missing end drawn from the germline J gene. This chain connects TRBV18 to TRBJ2-2; maybe TRBD2 (5 bases). Germline V gene sequence: CDR1 KGHSH, CDR2 LQKENI. V lost 0 bases and J lost 1, with 9 bases in between. This CDR3 spans 16 amino acids. The CDR3 loop is CASSPPLALNTGELFF. The sequenced CDR3 bases are TGTGCCAGCTCACCACCCTTAGCGTTGAACACCGGGGAG.

About this clone itself: The read halts 3 residues ahead of the CDR3 end, with the missing end drawn from the germline J gene. The gene calls are TRBV7-9 and TRBJ2-3, with D tentatively TRBD2 (5 bases). Trimming left V 0 bases short and J 4 bases short, with 5 bases between. Germline CDR1 is SEHNR and CDR2 is FQNEAQ (reference sequence). This CDR3 has 13 amino acids. The CDR3 bases that were read are TGTGCCAGCAGCTTAGCGCGGGCAGATACG. This codes for CASSLARADT. From start to end, the CDR3 is CASSLARADTQYF.

The sequenced CDR3 bases are TGTGCCACCCAGATAAATAAGAATCAGCCC. Protein: CATQINKNQP. The CDR3, in full, reads CATQINKNQPQHF. This chain uses TRBV5-4 with TRBJ1-5; no clear D. The read halts 3 residues ahead of the CDR3 end, with the missing end drawn from the germline J gene. CDR3 length: 13 residues. Germline CDR1 and CDR2: SGHNT and YYREEE (reference sequence). V dropped 9 bases and J dropped 4 bases, with 14 bases sitting between them.

Turning to this clone: The read stops 3 residues short of the end of the CDR3; the missing end is completed from the germline J gene. The chain is built from TRBV20-1 and TRBJ2-2, with a possible D match to TRBD2 (7 bases). This CDR3 is built from 15 residues. CDR1 and CDR2 (germline): DFQATT, SNEGSKA (reference sequence). The part of the CDR3 DNA that was read is TGCAGTGCACAAGAGGGGGTTTGGGGGAGGGAAAAG. This sequence encodes CSAQEGVWGREK. The entire CDR3 reads CSAQEGVWGREKLFF.

Turning to this clone: The read ends 3 residues before the CDR3 terminus; that terminus is restored from the germline J gene. V gene TRBV20-1 combines with J gene TRBJ1-1, with D unclear. The V and J ends lost 0 bases and 1 base respectively, with 18 bases between them. This CDR3 has 17 residues. CDR1 and CDR2 (germline): DFQATT, SNEGSKA (reference sequence). The CDR3 DNA, read in part, is TGCAGTGCTAGAGATCCGCGGAGAGATACTAGGAACACTGAA. It yields the protein CSARDPRRDTRNTE. The CDR3 in full is CSARDPRRDTRNTEAFF.

Comments on this clone: The read comes to an end 3 residues before the CDR3 does, leaving the germline J gene to fill in the end. The chain is built from TRBV13 and TRBJ1-1; 10 bases fit TRBD1. This CDR3 has 20 residues. V was pared by 5 bases and J by 0 bases, with 18 bases of the junction left unmatched. Germline loops: CDR1 PRHDT, CDR2 FYEKMQ (reference sequence). The part of the CDR3 DNA that was read is TGTGCCAGCAGCGATATGGGACAGGGGTGGGGTTGGTCTTTGAACACTGAA. It specifies CASSDMGQGWGWSLNTE. The entire CDR3 protein reads CASSDMGQGWGWSLNTEAFF.

A note on this clone: The read ends 3 residues shy of where the CDR3 ends; the end is completed using the germline J gene. This chain links TRBV30 with TRBJ1-5; D may be TRBD1 (6 bases). Germline assignment: CDR1 GTSNPN and CDR2 SVGIG (reference sequence). The CDR3 loop spans 15 amino acids. CDR3 DNA, as far as it was read: TGTGCCGAAAGCGGGGGGGCTCTTTTCACAGATCCC. This encodes CAESGGALFTDP. The whole CDR3 protein is CAESGGALFTDPQHF.

Concerning this clone itself: The read comes to an end 3 residues before the CDR3 does, leaving the germline J gene to fill in the end. This chain connects TRBV6-1 to TRBJ1-2; D is uncertain. The CDR3 runs to 14 residues. CDR1 is MNHNS, CDR2 SASEGT, per germline. CDR3 bases read: TGTGCCAGCAGTGAAGCGCTCCGGGGAGGGGGC. It translates to CASSEALRGGG. The entire CDR3 protein is CASSEALRGGGYTF.